The clone carrying this T cell receptor beta chain showed up just a few times. Its cognate antigen is unknown. This sample is drawn from a study of vaccination and CD4 T cells after COVID-19. For the study at large: Every participant was given two doses of BNT162b2 or mRNA-1273 vaccine.

CDR3 length: 14 residues. Trimming removed 6 bases at V and 10 bases at J, with 19 bases between. Per the germline V gene, CDR1 is MDHEN and CDR2 is SYDVKM. An Oncomine TCR Beta short-read assay was used to sequence the DNA from cultured CD4+ T cells. TCRdb passed the PCR reads through MiXCR, listing each CDR3 protein once. The table includes about 23,000 distinct CDR3 sequences, over 40% detected once. Described time point: late sampling 161 to 241 days after vaccination in a few convalescent patients. Indicated treatment: approximately nine-day PBMC culture with coronavirus spike peptide pools or control peptides (ViraFEST assay).

The clonotype originates from a human donor who had recovered from COVID-19. Specimen: CD4+ T cells from blood, cultured in vitro, collected about 7 months after SARS-CoV-2 vaccination. The rearrangement uses TRBV28 and TRBJ1-5; D is perhaps TRBD1 (6 bases). The CDR3 nucleotides are TGTGCCAGCAGCCAACCGGACAGTTTTCGCCCCCAGCATTTT. Its translation: CASSQPDSFRPQHF. The variable domain in full, with the rest retrieved from reference TRBV28 and TRBJ1-5, is DVKVTQSSRYLVKRTGEKVFLECVQDMDHENMFWYRQDPGLGLRLIYFSYDVKMKEKGDIPEGYSVSREKKERFSLILESASTNQTSMYLCASSQPDSFRPQHFGDGTRLSIL.